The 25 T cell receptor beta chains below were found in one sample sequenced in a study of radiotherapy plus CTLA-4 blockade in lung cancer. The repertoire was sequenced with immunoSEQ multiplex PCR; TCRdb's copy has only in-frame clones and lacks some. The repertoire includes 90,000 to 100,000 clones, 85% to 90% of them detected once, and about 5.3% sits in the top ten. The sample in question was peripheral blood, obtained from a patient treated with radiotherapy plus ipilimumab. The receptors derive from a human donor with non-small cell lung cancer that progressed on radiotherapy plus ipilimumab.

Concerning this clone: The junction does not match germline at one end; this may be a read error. CDR3 nucleotide sequence: TGTGCCCGCAGGACTAGCGGGACAGATACGCAGTATTTT. Translating it yields CARRTSGTDTQYF. The gene calls are TRBV2 and TRBJ2-3; 11 positions agree with TRBD2. Germline loops: CDR1 SNHLY, CDR2 FYNNEI. The CDR3 has 13 residues.

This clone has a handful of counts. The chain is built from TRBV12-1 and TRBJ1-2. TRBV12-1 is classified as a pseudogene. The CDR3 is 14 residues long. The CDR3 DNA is TGTGCCCGGATCAAAAGGGAACCATGTGGGGGCTACACCTTC. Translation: CARIKREPCGGYTF.

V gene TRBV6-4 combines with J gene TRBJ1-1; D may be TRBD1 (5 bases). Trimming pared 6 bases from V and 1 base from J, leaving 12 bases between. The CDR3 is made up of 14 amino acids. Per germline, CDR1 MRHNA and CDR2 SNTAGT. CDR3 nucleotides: TGTGCCAGCAGGCCGCAGGGTGGGAACACTGAAGCTTTCTTT. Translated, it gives CASRPQGGNTEAFF.

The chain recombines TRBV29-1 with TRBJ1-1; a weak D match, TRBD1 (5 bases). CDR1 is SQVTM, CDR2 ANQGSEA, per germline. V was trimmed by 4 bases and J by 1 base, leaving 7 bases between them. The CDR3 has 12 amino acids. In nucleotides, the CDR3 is TGCAGCGTTGGACAGAAGAACACTGAAGCTTTCTTT. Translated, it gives CSVGQKNTEAFF.

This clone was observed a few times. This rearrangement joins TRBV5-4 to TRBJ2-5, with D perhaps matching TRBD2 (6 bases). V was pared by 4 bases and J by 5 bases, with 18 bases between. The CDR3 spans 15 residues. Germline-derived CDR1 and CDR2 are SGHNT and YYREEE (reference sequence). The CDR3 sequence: CASSLAGGRDETQYF. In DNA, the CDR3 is TGTGCCAGCAGCCTGGCTGGAGGGCGGGACGAGACCCAGTACTTC.

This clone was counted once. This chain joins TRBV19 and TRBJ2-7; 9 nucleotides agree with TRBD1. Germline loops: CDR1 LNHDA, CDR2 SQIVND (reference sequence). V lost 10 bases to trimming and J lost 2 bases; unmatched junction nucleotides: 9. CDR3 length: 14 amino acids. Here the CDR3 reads CATTDRGKPYEQYF. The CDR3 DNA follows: TGTGCCACCACCGACAGGGGGAAACCCTACGAGCAGTACTTC.

The CDR3 reads CASSLASGTPISSYNEQFF. CDR3 DNA: TGCGCCAGCAGCTTGGCCTCCGGGACGCCTATTAGCTCCTACAATGAGCAGTTCTTC. V is TRBV5-1 and J is TRBJ2-1, with D perhaps assigned TRBD1 or TRBD2 (5 bases each). The CDR3 contains 19 residues. Trimming shortened V by 0 bases and J by 0 bases, and 19 bases separated the two germline ends. Germline values: CDR1 SGHRS, CDR2 YFSETQ. Looking up the rest from reference TRBV5-1 and TRBJ2-1 gives the full variable domain: KAGVTQTPRYLIKTRGQQVTLSCSPISGHRSVSWYQQTPGQGLQFLFEYFSETQRNKGNFPGRFSGRQFSNSRSEMNVSTLELGDSALYLCASSLASGTPISSYNEQFFGPGTRLTVL.

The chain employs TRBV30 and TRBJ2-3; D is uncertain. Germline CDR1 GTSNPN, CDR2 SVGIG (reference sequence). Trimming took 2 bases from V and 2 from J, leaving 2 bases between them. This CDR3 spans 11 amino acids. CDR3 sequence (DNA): TGTGCCTGGAGTTCCACAGATACGCAGTATTTT. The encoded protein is CAWSSTDTQYF.

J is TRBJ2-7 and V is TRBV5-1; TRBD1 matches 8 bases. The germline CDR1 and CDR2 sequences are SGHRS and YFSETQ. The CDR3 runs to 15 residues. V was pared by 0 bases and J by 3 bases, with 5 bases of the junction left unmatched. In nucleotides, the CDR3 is TGCGCCAGCAGCTTGGCCTCAGGGGGCTTCTACGAGCAGTACTTC. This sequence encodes CASSLASGGFYEQYF.

The chain's CDR3 is CASSLAAGRATEQFF. In DNA, the CDR3 is TGTGCCAGCAGCTTGGCGGCCGGGAGGGCCACTGAGCAGTTCTTC. J is TRBJ2-1 and V is TRBV5-4, with 8 nucleotides matching TRBD2. CDR3 length: 15 residues. With V trimmed by 0 bases and J by 9 bases, 8 bases remained unmatched. The germline V gene encodes CDR1 SGHNT and CDR2 YYREEE (reference sequence).

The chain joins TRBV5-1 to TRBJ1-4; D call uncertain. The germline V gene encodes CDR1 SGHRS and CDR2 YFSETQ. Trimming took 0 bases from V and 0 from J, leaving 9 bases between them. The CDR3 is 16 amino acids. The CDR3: CASSLEPVATNEKLFF. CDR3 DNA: TGCGCCAGCAGCTTGGAGCCGGTGGCAACTAATGAAAAACTGTTTTTT.

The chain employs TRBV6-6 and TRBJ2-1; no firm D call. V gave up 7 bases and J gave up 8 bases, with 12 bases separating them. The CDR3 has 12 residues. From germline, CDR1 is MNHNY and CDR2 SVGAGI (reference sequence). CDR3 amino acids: CASTNPLDEQFF. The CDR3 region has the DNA TGTGCCAGCACCAACCCGCTCGATGAGCAGTTCTTC.

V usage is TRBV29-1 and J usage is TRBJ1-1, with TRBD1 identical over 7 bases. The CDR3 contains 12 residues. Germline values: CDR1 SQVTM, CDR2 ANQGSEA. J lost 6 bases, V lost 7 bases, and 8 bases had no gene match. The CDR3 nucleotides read TGCAGCGCCGACAGGGTTGGGGCTGAAGCTTTCTTT. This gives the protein CSADRVGAEAFF.

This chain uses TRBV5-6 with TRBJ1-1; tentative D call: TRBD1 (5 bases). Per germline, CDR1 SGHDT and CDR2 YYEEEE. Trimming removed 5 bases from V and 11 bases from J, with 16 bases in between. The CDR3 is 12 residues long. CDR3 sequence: CASSWGTLEAFF. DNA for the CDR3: TGTGCCAGCAGTTGGGGGACCTTGGAGGCTTTCTTT.

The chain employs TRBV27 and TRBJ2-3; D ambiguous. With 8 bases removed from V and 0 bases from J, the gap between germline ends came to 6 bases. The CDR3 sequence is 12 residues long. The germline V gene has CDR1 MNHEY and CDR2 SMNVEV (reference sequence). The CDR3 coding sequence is TGTGCCAGCCTTAGTAGCACAGATACGCAGTATTTT. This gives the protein CASLSSTDTQYF.

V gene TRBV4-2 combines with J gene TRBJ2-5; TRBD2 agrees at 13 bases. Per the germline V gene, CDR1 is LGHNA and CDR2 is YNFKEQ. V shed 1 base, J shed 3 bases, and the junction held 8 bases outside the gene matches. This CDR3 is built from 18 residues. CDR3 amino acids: CASSQGVGGTSGEETQYF. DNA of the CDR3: TGTGCCAGCAGCCAAGGTGTGGGGGGGACTAGCGGGGAAGAGACCCAGTACTTC.

For the CDR3, the DNA is TGTGCCAGCAGCCAGGGATTAAATCAGCCCCAGCATTTT. It specifies CASSQGLNQPQHF. The chain joins TRBV4-2 to TRBJ1-5, with unresolved D. This CDR3 region has 13 residues. Trimming cost V 3 bases and J 4 bases, with 7 bases left between them. Germline V CDR1 and CDR2: LGHNA, YNFKEQ.

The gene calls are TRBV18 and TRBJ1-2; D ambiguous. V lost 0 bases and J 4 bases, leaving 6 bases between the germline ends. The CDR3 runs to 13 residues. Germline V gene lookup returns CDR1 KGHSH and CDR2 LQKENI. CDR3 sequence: CASSPPKAYGYTF. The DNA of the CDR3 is TGTGCCAGCTCACCACCGAAAGCCTATGGCTACACCTTC.

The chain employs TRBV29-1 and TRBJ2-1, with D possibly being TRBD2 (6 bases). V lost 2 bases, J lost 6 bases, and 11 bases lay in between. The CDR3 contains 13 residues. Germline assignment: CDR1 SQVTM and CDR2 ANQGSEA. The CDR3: CSVEWDFFNEQFF. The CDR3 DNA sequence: TGCAGCGTTGAATGGGACTTTTTCAATGAGCAGTTCTTC.

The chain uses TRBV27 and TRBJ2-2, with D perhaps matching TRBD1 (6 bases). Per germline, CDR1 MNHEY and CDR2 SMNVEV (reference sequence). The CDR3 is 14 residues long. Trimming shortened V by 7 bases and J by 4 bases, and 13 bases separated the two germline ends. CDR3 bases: TGTGCCAGCACCTCAGGGGTGGCCACCGGGGAGCTGTTTTTT. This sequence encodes CASTSGVATGELFF.

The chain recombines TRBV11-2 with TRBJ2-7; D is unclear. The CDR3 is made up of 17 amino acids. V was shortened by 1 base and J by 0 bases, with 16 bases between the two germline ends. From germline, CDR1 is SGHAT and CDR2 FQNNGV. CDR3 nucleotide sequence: TGTGCCAGCAGCTTAGGCCGTAGGGCGATAAGCTCCTACGAGCAGTACTTC. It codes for CASSLGRRAISSYEQYF.

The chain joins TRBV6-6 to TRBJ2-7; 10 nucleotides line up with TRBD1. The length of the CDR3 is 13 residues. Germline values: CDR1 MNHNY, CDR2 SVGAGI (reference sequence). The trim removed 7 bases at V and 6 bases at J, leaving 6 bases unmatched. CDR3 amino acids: CASKETGGTEQYF. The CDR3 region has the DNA TGTGCCAGCAAGGAGACAGGGGGCACCGAGCAGTACTTC.

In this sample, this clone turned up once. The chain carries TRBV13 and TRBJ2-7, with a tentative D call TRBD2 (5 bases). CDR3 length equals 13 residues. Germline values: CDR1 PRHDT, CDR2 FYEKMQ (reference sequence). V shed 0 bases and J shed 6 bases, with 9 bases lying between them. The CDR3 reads CASSLGLGLEQYF. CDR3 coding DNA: TGTGCCAGCAGCTTAGGACTAGGTCTCGAGCAGTACTTC.

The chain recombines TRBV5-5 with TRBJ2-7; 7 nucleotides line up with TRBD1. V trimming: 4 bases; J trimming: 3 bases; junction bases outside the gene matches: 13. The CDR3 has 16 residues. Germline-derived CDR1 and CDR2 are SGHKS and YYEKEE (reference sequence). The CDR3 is CASSAEDRVVYYEQYF. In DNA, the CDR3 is TGTGCCAGCAGCGCCGAAGACAGGGTGGTCTACTACGAGCAGTACTTC.

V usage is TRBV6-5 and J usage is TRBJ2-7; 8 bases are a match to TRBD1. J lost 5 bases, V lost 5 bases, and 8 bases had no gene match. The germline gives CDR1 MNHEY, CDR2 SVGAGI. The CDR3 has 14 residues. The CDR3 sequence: CASSPGTGKHEQYF. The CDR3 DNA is TGTGCCAGCAGTCCCGGGACAGGAAAACACGAGCAGTACTTC.